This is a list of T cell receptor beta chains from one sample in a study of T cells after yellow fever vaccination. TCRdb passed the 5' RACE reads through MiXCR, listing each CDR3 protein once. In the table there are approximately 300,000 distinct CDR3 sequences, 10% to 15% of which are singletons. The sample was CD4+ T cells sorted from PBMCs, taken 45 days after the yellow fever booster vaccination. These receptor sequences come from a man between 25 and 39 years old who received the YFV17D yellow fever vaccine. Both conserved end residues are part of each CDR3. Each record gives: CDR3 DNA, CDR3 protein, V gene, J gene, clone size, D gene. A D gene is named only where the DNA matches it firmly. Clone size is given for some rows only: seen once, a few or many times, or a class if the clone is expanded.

TGTGCCAGCAGCCAAGATATGGCTAGCGGGAGTGATGAGCAGTTCTTC	CASSQDMASGSDEQFF	TRBV3-1	TRBJ2-1	few	TRBD2
TGTGCCAGCAGCCAAGGGACAGGCTACGAGCAGTACTTC	CASSQGTGYEQYF	TRBV7-2	TRBJ2-7	few	TRBD1
TGCAGCGTTTACCAGACCGAATCTGAAGCTTTCTTT	CSVYQTESEAFF	TRBV29-1	TRBJ1-1	few	NA
TGCAGTGCTAGAGATCAAGCGGGAGAAGGATACACAGATACGCAGTATTTT	CSARDQAGEGYTDTQYF	TRBV20-1	TRBJ2-3	few	TRBD2
TGCAGTGCTAGAAAAACTAGCGGCACCTACAATGAGCAGTTCTTC	CSARKTSGTYNEQFF	TRBV20-1	TRBJ2-1	many	TRBD2
TGTGCCAGCCAAACTCTTAGCGGGAGGTACAATGAGCAGTTCTTC	CASQTLSGRYNEQFF	TRBV7-9	TRBJ2-1	many	TRBD2
TGTGCCAGGACCGACAGGGGGCAGGACAATCAGCCCCAGCATTTT	CARTDRGQDNQPQHF	TRBV11-2	TRBJ1-5	few	TRBD1
TGTGCCAGCAGGGGTAGCGGAGGCACAGATACGCAGTATTTT	CASRGSGGTDTQYF	TRBV28	TRBJ2-3	few	NA
TGTGCCAGCAGGATCGGGGGAGGTTCACCCCTCCACTTT	CASRIGGGSPLHF	TRBV7-2	TRBJ1-6	NA	NA
TGTGCCAGCAGTTTAGCGAGCGGGCCAAACAATGAGCAGTTCTTC	CASSLASGPNNEQFF	TRBV12-3/TRBV12-4	TRBJ2-1	NA	NA
TGTGCCAGCAGCGTCACCCGAAACACCGGGGAGCTGTTTTTT	CASSVTRNTGELFF	TRBV9	TRBJ2-2	NA	NA
TGTGCCAGCAGTCCCGGGACCCCACCCTACGAGCAGTACTTC	CASSPGTPPYEQYF	TRBV6-1	TRBJ2-7	NA	NA
TGTGCCAGCAGTTACCTGACAGGTATGGGTCAGCCCCAGCATTTT	CASSYLTGMGQPQHF	TRBV6-2/TRBV6-3	TRBJ1-5	NA	NA
TGCAGCGTTGAGGGGGGCGTGGACGAGCAGTACTTC	CSVEGGVDEQYF	TRBV29-1	TRBJ2-7	NA	NA
TGTGCCAGCAGCTCCCCTGAGGGCTACACCTTC	CASSSPEGYTF	TRBV7-9	TRBJ1-2	NA	NA
TGTGCCATCAGCGGGGGACAGGAGAGCAATCAGCCCCAGCATTTT	CAISGGQESNQPQHF	TRBV10-3	TRBJ1-5	NA	TRBD1
TGTGCCAGCAGCCACCCAACCGGGACTAGCGGGAGCGCCCACGAGCAGTACTTC	CASSHPTGTSGSAHEQYF	TRBV3-1	TRBJ2-7	few	TRBD2
TGTGCCAGCAGGACCACTAGCGGGAGGTCAAACGAGCAGTACTTC	CASRTTSGRSNEQYF	TRBV27	TRBJ2-7	NA	TRBD2
TGTGCCAGCAGCAGGGTCCCGGGAGGTGAGCAGTACTTC	CASSRVPGGEQYF	TRBV12-3/TRBV12-4	TRBJ2-7	NA	TRBD2
TGTGCCAGCAGCGTAGATTCTGGGGACAGGGTCCCCGGGGCCAACGTCCTGACTTTC	CASSVDSGDRVPGANVLTF	TRBV9	TRBJ2-6	few	TRBD1
TGCGCCAGCAGCCCAGGACAGGGGGAAATAGAGACCCAGTACTTC	CASSPGQGEIETQYF	TRBV23-1	TRBJ2-5	NA	TRBD1